One and the same sample provided the 10 T cell receptor beta chains below, sequenced in a study of cytomegalovirus exposure and HLA in healthy donors. Use of 60 Vbeta and 13 Jbeta primers characterized the PCR. Profiled with immunoSEQ multiplex PCR; TCRdb holds only in-frame clones, not every one. The sample has tens of thousands of clones, roughly 70% seen once; the top ten hold around 19%. The sample consisted of PBMCs. These receptors were taken from a woman aged 60-75 years in good health and CMV-seropositive.

The chain uses TRBV18 and TRBJ1-2, with D perhaps matching TRBD1 (5 bases). V lost 3 bases and J lost 6, with 14 bases in between. The CDR3 is 14 amino acids. Germline CDR1 reads KGHSH; CDR2 reads LQKENI. The CDR3 loop reads CASSPPHGGDGYTF. Written as DNA, the CDR3 is TGTGCCAGCTCACCCCCTCATGGAGGGGATGGCTACACCTTC.

The chain uses TRBV7-2 and TRBJ2-7; perhaps TRBD1 as D (8 bases). CDR1 and CDR2 from the germline V gene are SGHTA and FQGNSA. This CDR3 spans 16 amino acids. V lost 3 bases and J 7 bases, leaving 22 bases between the germline ends. Written as DNA, the CDR3 is TGTGCCAGCAGCTTGGGGGGGACAGGCCCTGGGGGAGAGCAGTACTTC. It is translated as CASSLGGTGPGGEQYF.

The chain uses TRBV7-3 and TRBJ2-1, with unresolved D. Trimming removed 2 bases at V and 5 bases at J, with 16 bases between. The CDR3 has 16 residues. Germline CDR1 and CDR2: SGHTA and FQGTGA. The DNA for the CDR3 is TGTGCCAGCAGCTTACGCCCCTCGGGTCAAGACAATGAGCAGTTCTTC. Its translation is CASSLRPSGQDNEQFF. Drawing the rest from reference TRBV7-3 and TRBJ2-1, the complete variable domain is GAGVSQTPSNKVTEKGKYVELRCDPISGHTALYWYRQSLGQGPEFLIYFQGTGAADDSGLPNDRFFAVRPEGSVSTLKIQRTERGDSAVYLCASSLRPSGQDNEQFFGPGTRLTVL.

The chain joins TRBV2 to TRBJ2-7, with 8 positions matching TRBD2. V gave up 10 bases and J gave up 0 bases; unmatched junction bases: 23. The CDR3 contains 19 residues. The germline V gene has CDR1 SNHLY and CDR2 FYNNEI. The chain's CDR3 is CATAEPGSLTSDSSYEQYF. The CDR3 nucleotides are TGTGCCACCGCAGAGCCGGGGTCCTTGACTAGCGATAGCTCCTACGAGCAGTACTTC.

The CDR3 sequence is CASSPGKSPLHF. The CDR3 DNA reads TGTGCCAGCAGTCCCGGGAAATCACCCCTCCACTTT. The chain recombines TRBV6-5 with TRBJ1-6, with D unresolved. Looked up from germline, CDR1 is MNHEY and CDR2 is SVGAGI. This CDR3 spans 12 amino acids. Trimming stripped 5 bases from V and 10 bases from J, with 9 bases between.

The chain carries TRBV4-3 and TRBJ1-2; 9 positions match TRBD1. This CDR3 has 15 residues. Germline trimming cut 4 bases from V and 2 bases from J; bases unmatched to any gene: 5. Germline V CDR1 and CDR2: LGHNA, YSLEER. The CDR3 here is CASSRDRAANYGYTF. In DNA form, the CDR3 reads TGCGCCAGCAGCCGGGACAGGGCCGCGAACTATGGCTACACCTTC.

The chain is built from TRBV6-1 and TRBJ1-6; TRBD1 aligns across 9 bases. Germline CDR1 MNHNS, CDR2 SASEGT. This CDR3 spans 14 amino acids. Trimming cost V 5 bases and J 9 bases; bases outside gene matches: 5. The CDR3 bases are TGTGCCAGCAGTCCGGGACAGGGTACTTCACCCCTCCACTTT. It yields the protein CASSPGQGTSPLHF.

This clone was seen only a few times. The V gene is TRBV15, the J gene TRBJ1-1; 9 bases are a match to TRBD1. CDR1 and CDR2 from the germline V gene are LNHNV and YYDKDF (reference sequence). The CDR3 is 15 residues long. Trimming took 1 base from V and 3 from J; bases not matched to a gene: 3. The CDR3 DNA is TGTGCCACCAGCAGAGTACAGGGGGCTTACACTGAAGCTTTCTTT. It yields the protein CATSRVQGAYTEAFF. Together with reference TRBV15 and TRBJ1-1, the CDR3 gives the full variable domain: DAMVIQNPRYQVTQFGKPVTLSCSQTLNHNVMYWYQQKSSQAPKLLFHYYDKDFNNEADTPDNFQSRRPNTSFCFLDIRSPGLGDTAMYLCATSRVQGAYTEAFFGQGTRLTVV.

The chain employs TRBV19 and TRBJ1-1; a possible D gene is TRBD1 (6 bases). Germline V gene data show CDR1 as LNHDA and CDR2 as SQIVND (reference sequence). V was shortened by 7 bases and J by 6 bases, with 15 bases between the two germline ends. The CDR3 loop spans 13 amino acids. CDR3 residues: CASIGKGGSEAFF. Written as DNA, the CDR3 is TGTGCCAGTATTGGGAAGGGGGGGTCTGAAGCTTTCTTT.

The chain carries TRBV6-6 and TRBJ1-6; 7 bases are shared with TRBD1. J gave up 6 bases and V 5 bases, and 7 bases lay outside the gene matches. Germline CDR1 is MNHNY and CDR2 is SVGAGI (reference sequence). This CDR3 has 15 amino acids. The CDR3 nucleotides read TGTGCCAGCAGTAAGGCGGGGACAGTTAATTCACCCCTCCACTTT. Protein: CASSKAGTVNSPLHF.